This T cell receptor (beta chain) comes out of a study of human T cells and chemical hapten exposure. About the research overall: Each week of the approximately 26-week study, patients had diphenylcyclopropenone applied to the scalp.

Study observations and caveats: The number of TCRs over 1 in 1000 frequency stayed unchanged after DPC. In comparison with controls, expanded TCRs gave rise to a significantly larger number of large CDR3 similarity clusters.

The table lists this clonotype with many counts. Its antigen is not identified. TCRdb recomputed calls from the RACE reads with MiXCR, one row per CDR3 protein. Counted here are 60,000 or so distinct CDR3 sequences, more than 9% occurring once; the ten biggest clones make up 9.6%. Time point in this sample: pre-sensitization, week 0. Stated treatment: therapeutic diphenylcyclopropenone sensitization with weekly scalp DPC. This CDR3 region has 16 residues. The ends lost 6 bases at V and 2 bases at J; junction bases unmatched: 8. The germline V gene encodes CDR1 LGHDT and CDR2 YNNKEL (reference sequence).

V gene TRBV3-1 combines with J gene TRBJ2-3; 10 positions agree with TRBD2. The source was whole blood, collected in connection with sensitization to the hapten diphenylcyclopropenone (DPC). The sequence was obtained from a man in his forties with alopecia areata. Some clones in this sample may be carry-over from other donors' samples. The DNA for the CDR3 is TGTGCCAGCAGGGAACGTAGCGGGAGGACCACAGATACGCAGTATTTT. As protein: CASRERSGRTTDTQYF.